The clone carrying this TCR beta chain was detected many times. Its antigen is still unknown. This sample stems from a study of identical twins. Study conclusions and caveats: Analyses based on zero insertions could be partly confounded by invariant MAIT and iNKT cells.

MiXCR, applied by TCRdb to the 5' RACE reads, yields one record per CDR3 protein. This sample yields approximately 700,000 distinct CDR3 sequences, of which roughly 18% are seen a single time; under 15% belongs to the top ten. The CDR3 consists of 15 residues. In germline, CDR1 is LGHDT, CDR2 YNNKEL (reference sequence). V dropped 0 bases and J dropped 4 bases, with 10 bases sitting between them. The sample was also reused in another study, on T cells expressing NK-cell markers. From that study: It was sorted CD3+CD56+NKG2C+, CD3+CD56+NKG2C- and CD3+CD56-NKG2C+ T cells that supplied the TCR beta repertoires.

This rearrangement joins TRBV3-1 to TRBJ2-1; D remains ambiguous. The origin of this receptor is a woman younger than 30 in good health. Source material: PBMCs. The CDR3, as DNA: TGTGCCAGCAGCCAAGAGCTGCCTACTTACAATGAGCAGTTCTTC. Residues: CASSQELPTYNEQFF.